Following are 24 T cell receptor beta chains from one sample sequenced in a study of OX40 agonist ivuxolimab in advanced cancers. Here immunoSEQ multiplex PCR was the method, and the copy in TCRdb shows in-frame clones only, minus some. The sample consists of about 60,000 clones, about 88% of them appearing once. The specimen was CD4+ or CD8+ T cells sorted from blood, collected in a trial of the OX40 agonist ivuxolimab. The receptors here all came from an adult with an advanced solid tumor such as melanoma, head and neck, liver or kidney cancer.

J is TRBJ1-1 and V is TRBV7-2; the D gene is possibly TRBD1 (5 bases). The CDR3 runs 14 residues. Trimming took off 2 bases at V and 1 base at J, with 8 bases between the two ends. CDR1 and CDR2 from the germline V gene are SGHTA and FQGNSA. The DNA of the CDR3 is TGTGCCAGCAGCTTAAGGGGTTGGAACACTGAAGCTTTCTTT. This translates into CASSLRGWNTEAFF.

The chain is built from TRBV27 and TRBJ2-1; no definite D call. Trimming removed 0 bases at V and 4 bases at J, with 16 bases between. Germline V gene data show CDR1 as MNHEY and CDR2 as SMNVEV (reference sequence). The CDR3 length is 17 residues. For the CDR3, the DNA is TGTGCCAGCAGTTTATCGTTCGACTCGTTCTTTTACAATGAGCAGTTCTTC. The encoded protein is CASSLSFDSFFYNEQFF.

The V call is TRBV7-2, the J call TRBJ2-5, with unresolved D. Trimming stripped 4 bases from V and 2 bases from J, with 8 bases between. The germline V gene encodes CDR1 SGHTA and CDR2 FQGNSA. The CDR3 has 13 residues. This chain's CDR3 is CASSSVRQETQYF. The CDR3 nucleotides are TGTGCCAGCAGCTCCGTCAGGCAAGAGACCCAGTACTTC.

The chain is built from TRBV7-9 and TRBJ1-6; 7 nucleotides align to TRBD1. CDR3 length: 16 amino acids. Losses at the gene ends were 8 bases for V and 6 bases for J; bases not matched to a gene: 13. CDR1 and CDR2 (germline): SEHNR, FQNEAQ (reference sequence). The CDR3 coding sequence is TGTGCCAGCGCTGGGGGCAGGGGGGATTCTAATTCACCCCTCCACTTT. It specifies CASAGGRGDSNSPLHF.

This sequence joins TRBV27 and TRBJ2-2, with D possibly being TRBD1 (6 bases). This CDR3 comprises 18 residues. Trimming took 1 base from V and 8 from J, leaving 23 bases between them. Germline V gene sequence: CDR1 MNHEY, CDR2 SMNVEV (reference sequence). DNA for the CDR3: TGTGCCAGCAGTTTATACCCTTCAACAGGGCTGGGGAAAGGGGAGCTGTTTTTT. This translates into CASSLYPSTGLGKGELFF.

The chain employs TRBV28 and TRBJ2-1; D is perhaps TRBD2 (5 bases). From germline, CDR1 is MDHEN and CDR2 SYDVKM. Trimming left V 6 bases short and J 4 bases short, with 19 bases between. There are 16 residues in the CDR3. Here the CDR3 reads CASSSPGERRYNEQFF. The CDR3 bases are TGTGCCAGCAGCTCCCCTGGGGAGCGGCGTTACAATGAGCAGTTCTTC.

This clone came up a few times. The chain combines TRBV29-1 with TRBJ1-1; 8 nucleotides match TRBD1. Germline CDR1 SQVTM, CDR2 ANQGSEA. V was pared by 5 bases and J by 0 bases, with 11 bases of the junction left unmatched. The CDR3 loop spans 16 amino acids. CDR3 sequence: CSVPAPDRVMNTEAFF. Here the CDR3 DNA reads TGCAGCGTTCCCGCTCCGGACAGGGTGATGAACACTGAAGCTTTCTTT.

The V call is TRBV19, the J call TRBJ2-6; D gene ambiguous. The CDR3 length is 16 residues. Looked up from germline, CDR1 is LNHDA and CDR2 is SQIVND (reference sequence). The V end lost 6 bases, the J end lost 0 bases, and 12 bases lay between the germline ends. The CDR3 region has the DNA TGTGCCAGTAGGGATGGGTCCAGCTCTGGGGCCAACGTCCTGACTTTC. Amino acid sequence: CASRDGSSSGANVLTF.

The chain joins TRBV9 to TRBJ2-6, with D possibly being TRBD2 (5 bases). Per the germline V gene, CDR1 is SGDLS and CDR2 is YYNGEE. There are 17 residues in the CDR3. The V end lost 4 bases, the J end lost 4 bases, and 18 bases lay between the germline ends. The CDR3 sequence is CASSPRHADSGANVLTF. DNA of the CDR3: TGTGCCAGCAGCCCACGTCACGCGGACTCCGGGGCCAACGTCCTGACTTTC. Variable domain in full (rest from reference TRBV9 and TRBJ2-6): DSGVTQTPKHLITATGQRVTLRCSPRSGDLSVYWYQQSLDQGLQFLIQYYNGEERAKGNILERFSAQQFPDLHSELNLSSLELGDSALYFCASSPRHADSGANVLTFGAGSRLTVL.

V and J are TRBV12-5 and TRBJ1-2; D ambiguous. The germline V gene encodes CDR1 LGHNT and CDR2 FRNRAP. The V gene lost 4 bases and the J gene lost 5 bases, with 17 bases spanning the gap. CDR3 size: 15 residues. DNA of the CDR3: TGTGCTAGTGGTTCACCGACACACTACCCGTATGGCTACACCTTC. Translation: CASGSPTHYPYGYTF.

The J gene is TRBJ1-1, the V gene TRBV5-5, with D unresolved. Germline V gene sequence: CDR1 SGHKS, CDR2 YYEKEE (reference sequence). With 0 bases removed from V and 11 bases from J, the gap between germline ends came to 11 bases. CDR3 length equals 12 residues. The CDR3 region is CASSLDPPGAFF. CDR3 nucleotide sequence: TGTGCCAGCAGCTTGGATCCCCCGGGTGCTTTCTTT.

This rearrangement joins TRBV28 to TRBJ2-1, with D perhaps matching TRBD1 (6 bases). The CDR3 is 16 amino acids. Germline V gene lookup returns CDR1 MDHEN and CDR2 SYDVKM. Trimming removed 6 bases from V and 10 bases from J, with 25 bases in between. Here the CDR3 reads CASSPEGDTRQWEQFF. The CDR3, as DNA: TGTGCCAGCAGCCCTGAGGGGGATACTAGACAATGGGAGCAGTTCTTC.

V usage is TRBV7-2 and J usage is TRBJ2-5, with D hard to call. Germline CDR1 reads SGHTA; CDR2 reads FQGNSA. Trimming cost V 1 base and J 6 bases, with 9 bases left between them. The CDR3 loop spans 13 amino acids. DNA for the CDR3: TGTGCCAGCAGCTTAGAAACGGAGAAGACCCAGTACTTC. It translates to CASSLETEKTQYF.

The chain uses TRBV30 and TRBJ1-5; 7 bases map to TRBD1. V lost 2 bases and J lost 0; bases outside the gene matches: 4. This CDR3 comprises 15 residues. The germline V gene has CDR1 GTSNPN and CDR2 SVGIG (reference sequence). Here the CDR3 reads CAWSQGDYSNQPQHF. CDR3 sequence (DNA): TGTGCCTGGAGTCAGGGGGACTATAGCAATCAGCCCCAGCATTTT.

This clone turned up a few times. The chain uses TRBV4-3 and TRBJ1-6; D not resolved. With 0 bases removed from V and 7 bases from J, the gap between germline ends came to 10 bases. Looked up from germline, CDR1 is LGHNA and CDR2 is YSLEER. CDR3 length: 15 amino acids. In DNA form, the CDR3 reads TGCGCCAGCAGCCAAGAGCACGGGGTGAATTCACCCCTCCACTTT. Its translation: CASSQEHGVNSPLHF.

This chain uses TRBV6-6 with TRBJ1-2, with 8 nucleotides matching TRBD1. V gave up 7 bases and J gave up 0 bases; unmatched junction bases: 4. The CDR3 runs to 14 residues. Germline V gene lookup returns CDR1 MNHNY and CDR2 SVGAGI (reference sequence). CDR3 nucleotides: TGTGCCAGCACCTACAGGGGGACTAACTATGGCTACACCTTC. Residues: CASTYRGTNYGYTF.

The chain uses TRBV5-1 and TRBJ1-2, with D unclear. Germline CDR1 reads SGHRS; CDR2 reads YFSETQ. The CDR3 length is 14 residues. V was shortened by 0 bases and J by 2 bases, with 8 bases between the two germline ends. The CDR3 nucleotides read TGCGCCAGCAGCTTGGAAGCCCAGAACTATGGCTACACCTTC. Translation: CASSLEAQNYGYTF. Together with reference TRBV5-1 and TRBJ1-2, the CDR3 gives the full variable domain: KAGVTQTPRYLIKTRGQQVTLSCSPISGHRSVSWYQQTPGQGLQFLFEYFSETQRNKGNFPGRFSGRQFSNSRSEMNVSTLELGDSALYLCASSLEAQNYGYTFGSGTRLTVV.

The chain employs TRBV30 and TRBJ1-2; TRBD1 aligns across 9 bases. Germline trimming cut 3 bases from V and 8 bases from J; bases unmatched to any gene: 19. CDR1 is GTSNPN and CDR2 is SVGIG in the germline V gene (reference sequence). This CDR3 region has 17 residues. CDR3 residues: CAWSVGTGKGWGLGYTF. The CDR3 nucleotides are TGTGCCTGGAGCGTCGGGACAGGGAAGGGGTGGGGGCTAGGCTACACCTTC.

The chain employs TRBV5-4 and TRBJ2-1; 7 bases fit TRBD2. With V trimmed by 1 base and J by 5 bases, 3 bases remained unmatched. Germline V CDR1 and CDR2: SGHNT, YYREEE (reference sequence). This CDR3 has 14 residues. The CDR3 loop is CASSLKRGDNEQFF. The CDR3 nucleotides are TGTGCCAGCAGCTTGAAGCGGGGAGACAATGAGCAGTTCTTC.

The rearrangement uses TRBV7-6 and TRBJ1-3; the match to TRBD1 covers 7 bases. V lost 1 base to trimming and J lost 4 bases; unmatched junction nucleotides: 7. The CDR3 is 16 amino acids. From germline, CDR1 is SGHVS and CDR2 FNYEAQ. Here the CDR3 reads CASSLGFSGQGNTIYF. DNA for the CDR3: TGTGCCAGCAGCTTAGGGTTCTCGGGACAGGGAAACACCATATATTTT. Together with reference TRBV7-6 and TRBJ1-3, the CDR3 gives the full variable domain: GAGVSQSPRYKVTKRGQDVALRCDPISGHVSLYWYRQALGQGPEFLTYFNYEAQQDKSGLPNDRFSAERPEGSISTLTIQRTEQRDSAMYRCASSLGFSGQGNTIYFGEGSWLTVV.

This clone showed up just once. V gene TRBV10-3 combines with J gene TRBJ2-1; a weak D match, TRBD2 (5 bases). V shed 4 bases and J shed 0 bases, with 7 bases lying between them. CDR1 is ENHRY and CDR2 is SYGVKD in the germline V gene. The CDR3 extends over 14 amino acids. The CDR3 nucleotides read TGTGCCATCAGTGCTGACTACTCCTACAATGAGCAGTTCTTC. Translating gives CAISADYSYNEQFF.

This rearrangement joins TRBV7-2 to TRBJ2-7, with no clear D. The CDR3 length is 12 residues. The germline V gene has CDR1 SGHTA and CDR2 FQGNSA. The V gene lost 5 bases and the J gene lost 4 bases, with 9 bases spanning the gap. The CDR3 DNA reads TGTGCCAGCAGCCCTCTAACTTACGAGCAGTACTTC. It specifies CASSPLTYEQYF.

The chain couples TRBV4-1 to TRBJ2-7, with 7 bases identical to TRBD1. Germline lookup yields CDR1 MGHRA and CDR2 YSYEKL. The CDR3 covers 14 residues. V lost 1 base and J lost 2; bases outside the gene matches: 2. CDR3 region: CASSQGDRAYEQYF. Written as DNA, the CDR3 is TGCGCCAGCAGCCAAGGGGACAGAGCCTACGAGCAGTACTTC.

The gene calls are TRBV5-1 and TRBJ2-3; D remains ambiguous. Germline CDR1 and CDR2: SGHRS and YFSETQ. V gave up 4 bases and J gave up 6 bases, with 15 bases separating them. This CDR3 spans 14 amino acids. Written as DNA, the CDR3 is TGCGCCAGCAGCGTCAGCTCTGGGGTCGATACGCAGTATTTT. As protein: CASSVSSGVDTQYF. Combining the CDR3 with reference TRBV5-1 and TRBJ2-3 gives the whole variable domain KAGVTQTPRYLIKTRGQQVTLSCSPISGHRSVSWYQQTPGQGLQFLFEYFSETQRNKGNFPGRFSGRQFSNSRSEMNVSTLELGDSALYLCASSVSSGVDTQYFGPGTRLTVL.